This T cell receptor beta chain originates from a study of T-cell reconstitution after alpha-beta-depleted transplantation in children. Unique molecular identifiers were incorporated during preparation of the TCRbeta library. TCRdb analysed the PCR reads with MiXCR anew, one entry per CDR3 protein. The table shows 200,000 to 300,000 distinct CDR3 sequences, with approximately 12% occurring only once. Trimming removed 1 base from V and 0 bases from J; junction bases left unmatched: 10. The CDR3 consists of 19 residues. Germline V gives CDR1 SGHAT, CDR2 FQNNGV. This TCR came from a human donor who donated a stem cell graft to a child with acute lymphoblastic leukemia. The chain uses TRBV11-2 and TRBJ2-1; 9 bases are shared with TRBD2. The material sequenced was PBMCs from the stem cell graft donor, taken from the stem cell graft. The DNA of the CDR3 is TGTGCCAGCAGCTTAGTAGGGCGGGGGGGGACAGTCTCCTACAATGAGCAGTTCTTC. It codes for CASSLVGRGGTVSYNEQFF.